A selection of T cell receptor beta chains follows, all from one sample in a study of OX40 agonist ivuxolimab in advanced cancers. TCRdb keeps only in-frame clones here, not all; method: immunoSEQ multiplex PCR. This sample carries under 60,000 clones, about 82% of them seen once, and the ten largest clones take about 3.9%. Sequences were derived from CD4+ or CD8+ T cells sorted from blood, sampled in a trial of the OX40 agonist ivuxolimab. The source of these receptors is an adult with an advanced solid tumor such as melanoma, head and neck, liver or kidney cancer. CDR3s include the opening cysteine and the closing phenylalanine or tryptophan. Each record gives: D gene, J gene, V gene, clone size, CDR3 DNA, CDR3 protein. A D gene is named only where the DNA matches it firmly. Clone size is shown for a subset of rows, as once, few, many or a class of expanded clone.

>TRBD2|TRBJ2-7|TRBV5-8|once
TGTGCCAGCAGCAGATCCGGGACTAGCGGCGAGCAGTACTTC
CASSRSGTSGEQYF
>.|TRBJ1-1|TRBV20-1|.
TGCAGTGCCGGACATGGGGCTGAAGCTTTCTTT
CSAGHGAEAFF
>.|TRBJ2-5|TRBV30|.
TGTGCCTGCGGGAGCCAAGAGACCCAGTACTTC
CACGSQETQYF
>TRBD2|TRBJ2-2|TRBV6-5|.
TGTGCCACCCGACTAGCGGGGAACACCGGGGAGCTGTTTTTT
CATRLAGNTGELFF
>TRBD2|TRBJ2-1|TRBV11-3|.
TGTGCCAGCAGCTTGGGGGGGAGCTCCTACAATGAGCAGTTCTTC
CASSLGGSSYNEQFF
>.|TRBJ1-4|TRBV7-9|.
TGTGCCAGCAGCCCAGTGGGAGGTGAAAAACTGTTTTTT
CASSPVGGEKLFF
>.|TRBJ2-7|TRBV6-1|.
TGTGCCAGCAGCCGACTACAGGGACAACCCGGGGAGCAGTACTTC
CASSRLQGQPGEQYF
>.|TRBJ1-4|TRBV29-1|.
TGCAGCGTTGAAGGGGAGGGTGATGAAAAACTGTTTTTT
CSVEGEGDEKLFF
>.|TRBJ1-2|TRBV5-1|few
TGCGCCAGCAGCTTGCGGGGGGAAAAGTCTAACTATGGCTACACCTTC
CASSLRGEKSNYGYTF
>.|TRBJ1-5|TRBV19|.
TGTGCCAGCTCCCGACAGACATATAGCAATCAGCCCCAGCATTTT
CASSRQTYSNQPQHF
>.|TRBJ1-1|TRBV21-1|.
TGTGCCAGCAGCAAAGCGCTGTTTCAGGGATTGAACACTGAAGCTTTCTTT
CASSKALFQGLNTEAFF
>.|TRBJ2-1|TRBV11-2|.
TGTGCCAGCAGCACAGTCCGGGGGTCCTACAATGAGCAGTTCTTC
CASSTVRGSYNEQFF
>.|TRBJ1-4|TRBV5-1|.
TGCGCCAGCAGCGCCACCGGGACTGGTGAAAAACTGTTTTTT
CASSATGTGEKLFF
>TRBD1|TRBJ2-2|TRBV6-5|few
TGTGCCACCGAAAGGGGGCGGTCCGGGGAGCTGTTTTTT
CATERGRSGELFF
>.|TRBJ1-3|TRBV7-9|.
TGTGCCAGCAGCTTAGCGGAAGGAGGTGGAAACACCATATATTTT
CASSLAEGGGNTIYF
>.|TRBJ2-3|TRBV12-5|.
TGTGCTAGTGGTTTGGGCCCCATTGATACGCAGTATTTT
CASGLGPIDTQYF
>TRBD2|TRBJ2-1|TRBV11-2|.
TGTGCCAGCAGCTTAGAGGGGACTAGCGGCTACAATGAGCAGTTCTTC
CASSLEGTSGYNEQFF
>.|TRBJ1-4|TRBV5-3|.
TGTGCCAGAAGCTTGCTGGGAGAAACTAATGAAAAACTGTTTTTT
CARSLLGETNEKLFF
>.|TRBJ1-4|TRBV2|.
TGTGCCAGCAGTGGTCAGGGGGAAAAACTGTTTTTT
CASSGQGEKLFF
>.|TRBJ2-7|TRBV7-2|.
TGTGCCAGCAGCTTAGTGTTCGGGGTCTCTTCCGAGCAGTACTTC
CASSLVFGVSSEQYF
>.|TRBJ2-2|TRBV6-5|.
TGTGCCAGCAGTTACTCGAACGAAGGAACCGGGGAGCTGTTTTTT
CASSYSNEGTGELFF
>.|TRBJ1-4|TRBV7-8|few
TGTGCCAGCAGCTTAATCGGGTGGGCTGAAAAACTGTTTTTT
CASSLIGWAEKLFF
>TRBD1|TRBJ2-7|TRBV7-8|medium-sized
TGTGCCAGCAGACCCCCGGGACAGGAGAGCTACGAGCAGTACTTC
CASRPPGQESYEQYF
>.|TRBJ1-2|TRBV9|.
TGTGCCAGCAGCGTAGACCGGACGGGTGGCTACACCTTC
CASSVDRTGGYTF
>.|TRBJ2-5|TRBV12-5|.
TGTGCTAGTGGTTTGGTACTTGGCCGGGTTTACCAAGAGACCCAGTACTTC
CASGLVLGRVYQETQYF
>.|TRBJ1-2|TRBV2|.
TGTGCCAGCGACGGGGGAAACTATGGCTACACCTTC
CASDGGNYGYTF
>TRBD2|TRBJ2-3|TRBV7-2|.
TGTGCCAGCAGTCGGGGGGATCGTACGCAGTATTTT
CASSRGDRTQYF
>TRBD1|TRBJ2-2|TRBV14|.
TGTGCCAGCAGCCTCCGGGACAGGGGGCGAACCGGGGAGCTGTTTTTT
CASSLRDRGRTGELFF
>.|TRBJ2-3|TRBV5-4|.
TGTGCCAGCAGCTTTAGCGGAGGGGCCACAGATACGCAGTATTTT
CASSFSGGATDTQYF
>.|TRBJ2-7|TRBV9|.
TGTGCCAGCAGCGTAGTCAGGACCGACTACTGCGAGCAGTACTTC
CASSVVRTDYCEQYF
>.|TRBJ1-3|TRBV7-9|.
TGTGCCAGCCCGGGTCGGGGGACTGGAAACACCATATATTTT
CASPGRGTGNTIYF
>.|TRBJ1-4|TRBV28|.
TGTGCCAGCAGCTTGTTTGAAAAACTGTTTTTT
CASSLFEKLFF
>.|TRBJ1-2|TRBV4-3|.
TGCGCCAGCAGCCCAAATGGGGAGGGGTTACACTATGGCTACACCTTC
CASSPNGEGLHYGYTF
>TRBD1|TRBJ2-1|TRBV5-4|.
TGTGCCAGCAGCTTGTTCAGGGGACAGGGGTACAATGAGCAGTTCTTC
CASSLFRGQGYNEQFF
>.|TRBJ2-1|TRBV7-9|.
TGTGCCAGCAGCTTAGGTGGGGAGCAGTTCTTC
CASSLGGEQFF
>TRBD1|TRBJ2-1|TRBV2|once
TGTGCCAGCAAGGACAGGGTCTCCTACAATGAGCAGTTCTTC
CASKDRVSYNEQFF
>.|TRBJ2-7|TRBV5-1|.
TGCGCCAGCAGCTTAACCGCGGTAGATCCCTACGAGCAGTACTTC
CASSLTAVDPYEQYF
>TRBD2|TRBJ2-5|TRBV29-1|.
TGCAGCGTTGAATGGGGGGGGTCCCAAGAGACCCAGTACTTC
CSVEWGGSQETQYF
>.|TRBJ1-6|TRBV5-1|.
TGCGCCAGCAGCTCGGACACAGGGCAGGGGAATTCACCCCTCCACTTT
CASSSDTGQGNSPLHF
>.|TRBJ2-5|TRBV28|.
TGTGCCATCAGGGGAGCGGAGACAAGAGAAACCCAGTACTTC
CAIRGAETRETQYF
>.|TRBJ1-5|TRBV5-1|once
TGCGCCAGCAGCTGGGATTCCGGGAGCAATCAGCCCCAGCATTTT
CASSWDSGSNQPQHF
>.|TRBJ2-5|TRBV4-2|.
TGTGCCAGCAGCCAACTCGGACAGCCCTACCAAGAGACCCAGTACTTC
CASSQLGQPYQETQYF
>TRBD1|TRBJ1-1|TRBV6-5|few
TGTGCCAGCAGTCAGGACAGGGGGACTGAAGCTTTCTTT
CASSQDRGTEAFF